Listed below are T cell receptor beta chains from one sample, sequenced in a study of blood T cell repertoires in COVID-19. Sequenced by immunoSEQ multiplex PCR; TCRdb stores in-frame clones only, minus some. The data hold approximately 140,000 clones, with less than 80% observed a single time. Sequencing was performed on peripheral blood. The receptors come from a man aged 55-75 years with acute or convalescent COVID-19. The CDR3 runs from the conserved cysteine through the conserved F or W. The D gene is left open where the match is weak. Expanded clones get a size class; other rows say once, few or many, or leave the size out.

J | size | D | V | CDR3 | DNA
TRBJ1-1 | . | . | TRBV5-1 | CASSSMTDNTEAFF | TGCGCCAGCAGCTCTATGACAGATAACACTGAAGCTTTCTTT
TRBJ2-3 | once | . | TRBV6-1 | CASSEALGPGSDTQYF | TGTGCCAGCAGTGAAGCGCTAGGCCCCGGATCAGATACGCAGTATTTT
TRBJ2-4 | . | . | TRBV7-2 | CASSLNSQNIQYF | TGTGCCAGCAGCTTAAATAGCCAGAACATTCAGTACTTC
TRBJ2-5 | . | TRBD1 | TRBV5-1 | CASSLRQGAGETQYF | TGCGCCAGCAGCCTAAGACAGGGGGCCGGGGAGACCCAGTACTTC
TRBJ2-7 | . | . | TRBV28 | CASRGYSGFYEQYF | TGTGCCAGCAGAGGGTACTCAGGGTTCTACGAGCAGTACTTC
TRBJ2-3 | . | . | TRBV30 | CAWRWGSGTDTQYF | TGTGCCTGGAGGTGGGGTAGCGGCACAGATACGCAGTATTTT
TRBJ2-1 | . | TRBD2 | TRBV4-3 | CASSQDPTSGSNSYNEQFF | TGCGCCAGCAGCCAAGATCCCACTAGCGGGTCAAACTCCTACAATGAGCAGTTCTTC
TRBJ1-2 | . | . | TRBV30 | CAWTENPLFGGGYTF | TGTGCCTGGACGGAGAATCCCTTATTCGGAGGTGGCTACACCTTC
TRBJ1-2 | few | TRBD1 | TRBV27 | CASSLRTGTDYGYTF | TGTGCCAGCAGTTTAAGGACAGGGACGGACTATGGCTACACCTTC
TRBJ1-4 | . | TRBD1 | TRBV4-2 | CASSPTGGQGEKLFF | TGTGCCAGCAGCCCGACAGGGGGCCAGGGAGAAAAACTGTTTTTT
TRBJ2-7 | . | . | TRBV7-9 | CASSTGLGHEQYF | TGTGCCAGCAGTACGGGACTCGGCCACGAGCAGTACTTC
TRBJ2-7 | . | . | TRBV6-6 | CASDNRRGGNEQYF | TGTGCCAGCGACAACCGTCGGGGAGGAAACGAGCAGTACTTC
TRBJ1-6 | . | . | TRBV28 | CASIRDFNSPLHF | TGTGCCAGTATCAGGGACTTTAATTCACCCCTCCACTTT
TRBJ2-1 | . | . | TRBV28 | CASKDRYNEQFF | TGTGCCAGCAAGGACAGATACAATGAGCAGTTCTTC
TRBJ2-2 | . | . | TRBV6-5 | CASSYPGDTGELFF | TGTGCCAGCAGTTACCCGGGGGACACCGGGGAGCTGTTTTTT
TRBJ2-5 | . | TRBD1 | TRBV2 | CASEGAGGTETQYF | TGTGCCAGCGAGGGGGCAGGGGGAACGGAGACCCAGTACTTC
TRBJ1-1 | . | . | TRBV27 | CASSLGGAERNTEAFF | TGTGCCAGCAGTTTAGGCGGGGCGGAACGGAACACTGAAGCTTTCTTT
TRBJ2-1 | . | TRBD2 | TRBV5-1 | CASSLLAGGTPEQFF | TGCGCCAGCAGCCTACTAGCGGGGGGCACGCCGGAGCAGTTCTTC
TRBJ1-6 | . | . | TRBV6-6 | CASSYPQGGSTF | TGTGCCAGCAGTTACCCACAGGGTGGCTCGACCTTT
TRBJ2-1 | . | . | TRBV3-1/TRBV3-2 | CASSQRGNEQFF | TGTGCCAGCAGCCAGAGGGGGAATGAGCAGTTCTTC
TRBJ1-2 | . | . | TRBV28 | CASSPGQSYGYTF | TGTGCCAGCAGTCCCGGACAGAGCTATGGCTACACCTTC
TRBJ2-1 | . | TRBD1 | TRBV9 | CASSPRTGWGNNEQFF | TGTGCCAGCAGCCCGCGGACAGGGTGGGGTAACAATGAGCAGTTCTTC
TRBJ2-5 | few | . | TRBV5-4 | CASSFRLAAVRGGEGTQYF | TGTGCCAGCAGCTTCCGGCTGGCGGCCGTGCGAGGAGGGGAAGGCACCCAGTACTTC
TRBJ2-1 | . | . | TRBV19 | CASSKDRNEQFF | TGTGCCAGTAGCAAGGACAGAAATGAGCAGTTCTTC
TRBJ2-1 | . | . | TRBV30 | CAWSRSGTGQFF | TGTGCCTGGAGTAGGAGCGGAACTGGGCAGTTCTTC
TRBJ2-5 | . | . | TRBV19 | CASSIQGSVETQYF | TGTGCCAGTAGTATACAGGGTTCTGTGGAGACCCAGTACTTC
TRBJ2-3 | . | TRBD1 | TRBV5-1 | CASSSYQGDTDTQYF | TGCGCCAGCAGCTCGTATCAGGGGGACACAGATACGCAGTATTTT
TRBJ2-3 | . | TRBD2 | TRBV5-4 | CASSPTSGSTDTQYF | TGTGCCAGCAGCCCGACTAGCGGGAGCACAGATACGCAGTATTTT
TRBJ2-2 | . | . | TRBV27 | CASSPTGTSNTGELFF | TGTGCCAGCAGTCCCACCGGGACTTCGAACACCGGGGAGCTGTTTTTT
TRBJ1-1 | . | . | TRBV29-1 | CSVAFLMNTEAFF | TGCAGCGTTGCTTTCCTAATGAACACTGAAGCTTTCTTT
TRBJ1-2 | . | TRBD1 | TRBV3-1/TRBV3-2 | CASSPYRGHGYTF | TGTGCCAGCAGCCCCTACAGGGGACATGGCTACACCTTC
TRBJ1-6 | . | . | TRBV7-2 | CASSVWGRTTGSPLHF | TGTGCCAGCAGCGTCTGGGGTCGGACAACCGGATCACCCCTCCACTTT
TRBJ2-7 | many | . | TRBV7-9 | CASSGETYEQYF | TGTGCCAGTTCGGGTGAGACCTACGAGCAGTACTTC
TRBJ2-1 | . | . | TRBV24-1 | CATSGAYNEQFF | TGTGCCACCAGTGGCGCCTACAATGAGCAGTTCTTC
TRBJ1-1 | . | TRBD1 | TRBV7-9 | CASSYRGNTEAFF | TGTGCCAGCAGCTACAGGGGGAACACTGAAGCTTTCTTT
TRBJ1-6 | . | . | TRBV14 | CASSQVSGSSYNSPLHF | TGTGCCAGCAGCCAAGTATCGGGGAGCTCCTATAATTCACCCCTCCACTTT
TRBJ2-3 | . | TRBD2 | TRBV11-1 | CASSPASGSPTDTQYF | TGTGCCAGCAGCCCTGCTAGCGGGAGCCCAACAGATACGCAGTATTTT
TRBJ1-3 | . | TRBD1 | TRBV13 | CASSPAGDRRNTIYF | TGTGCCAGCAGCCCTGCCGGGGACAGAAGGAACACCATATATTTT
TRBJ1-4 | . | . | TRBV28 | CASSPSGQPNEKLFF | TGTGCCAGCAGTCCCTCCGGACAGCCTAATGAAAAACTGTTTTTT
TRBJ2-1 | few | . | TRBV6-2/TRBV6-3 | CASSNTRAPWQFF | TGTGCCAGCAGTAATACTAGGGCCCCATGGCAGTTCTTC
TRBJ2-1 | . | TRBD2 | TRBV9 | CASSPSAGGQGEQFF | TGTGCCAGCAGCCCCTCCGCGGGAGGGCAGGGGGAGCAGTTCTTC
TRBJ2-5 | once | . | TRBV6-7 | CASRSYQETQYF | TGTGCCAGCAGGTCGTACCAAGAGACCCAGTACTTC
TRBJ2-2 | . | . | TRBV27 | CASSLSSYVTGELFF | TGTGCCAGCAGTTTATCGAGCTACGTAACCGGGGAGCTGTTTTTT
TRBJ2-7 | . | . | TRBV27 | CASSLLARTYEQYF | TGTGCCAGCAGCTTGCTGGCCCGTACCTACGAGCAGTACTTC
TRBJ1-2 | once | . | TRBV28 | CASSQANYGYTF | TGTGCCAGCAGCCAGGCTAACTATGGCTACACCTTC
TRBJ2-5 | . | TRBD1 | TRBV13 | CASSTRLTGGETQYF | TGTGCCAGCAGCACAAGACTTACAGGGGGGGAGACCCAGTACTTC
TRBJ2-1 | . | . | TRBV7-2 | CANRTDSNNEQFF | TGTGCCAACCGGACAGACTCCAACAATGAGCAGTTCTTC
TRBJ1-1 | few | . | TRBV5-1 | CASSLTQSVGVAFF | TGCGCCAGCAGCTTGACTCAGTCTGTCGGGGTGGCTTTCTTT
TRBJ1-1 | . | . | TRBV18 | CASSEDMNTEAFF | TGTGCCAGCTCAGAGGACATGAACACTGAAGCTTTCTTT
TRBJ2-7 | . | . | TRBV2 | CASNPTTSYEQYF | TGTGCCAGCAACCCGACTACCTCCTACGAGCAGTACTTC
TRBJ2-7 | . | TRBD1 | TRBV5-1 | CASSFYTGGREEQYF | TGCGCCAGCAGCTTCTATACAGGGGGACGTGAAGAGCAGTACTTC
TRBJ1-2 | . | TRBD1 | TRBV29-1 | CSALMGQGNGYTF | TGCAGCGCTTTGATGGGACAGGGAAACGGCTACACCTTC